This is a list of T cell receptor beta chains from one sample in a study of glioma-infiltrating T cells after dendritic cell vaccination. Here immunoSEQ multiplex PCR was the method, and the copy in TCRdb shows in-frame clones only, minus some. Among about 92,000 clones listed, under 90% were seen once. The source material was blood, sampled before dendritic cell vaccination. These receptors came from a human donor with glioblastoma. Each CDR3 is given with its conserved first and last residue. A D gene is named only where the DNA matches it firmly. Clone size is not always given. Where it is, it says once, few, many or a class for expanded clones.

j_call clone_size v_call d_call cdr3_nt cdr3_aa
TRBJ2-2 once TRBV19 TRBD1 TGTGCCAGTAGTATGATCCCGGGACAGGCGAACACCGGGGAGCTGTTTTTT CASSMIPGQANTGELFF
TRBJ2-7 NA TRBV4-2 TRBD2 TGTGCCAGCAGCCAAACTACTAGCGGGAGGGCCCCCGAGCAGTACTTC CASSQTTSGRAPEQYF
TRBJ2-1 NA TRBV5-6 TRBD2 TGTGCCAGCAGCTTGGACGACGGACTAGCGAGATTGGGCAATGAGCAGTTCTTC CASSLDDGLARLGNEQFF
TRBJ2-7 NA TRBV7-9 TRBD2 TGTGCCAGCAGCTCGTTACTAGCGGGGGATGCATTGTACGAGCAGTACTTC CASSSLLAGDALYEQYF
TRBJ2-7 NA TRBV2 NA TGTGCCAGCGGGCAGGGAAGACTCTCCTACGAGCAGTACTTC CASGQGRLSYEQYF
TRBJ1-1 once TRBV27 NA TGTGCCAGCAGTTTATACGGAGTCCCCACTGAAGCTTTCTTT CASSLYGVPTEAFF
TRBJ2-7 NA TRBV27 NA TGTGCCAGCGGTCCACAGTACGAGCAGTACTTC CASGPQYEQYF
TRBJ1-3 few TRBV5-5 NA TGTGCCAGCAGCTTGGCCGGGGGATTGATTGGAAACACCATATATTTT CASSLAGGLIGNTIYF
TRBJ2-6 NA TRBV5-1 TRBD1 TGCGCCAGCAGCATGACAGGGGGCGGTGGGGCCAACGTCCTGACTTTC CASSMTGGGGANVLTF
TRBJ1-5 NA TRBV7-2 TRBD1 TGTGCCAGCAGCCAAGGGGGCGGCAATCAGCCCCAGCATTTT CASSQGGGNQPQHF
TRBJ2-7 NA TRBV19 NA TGTGCCAGTAGTATAGGGCTCGGGACCTACGAGCAGTACTTC CASSIGLGTYEQYF
TRBJ2-7 few TRBV4-1 NA TGCGCCAGCAGCCAAGATCGAGGGTTCGCCTACGAGCAGTACTTC CASSQDRGFAYEQYF
TRBJ2-3 NA TRBV5-1 TRBD2 TGCGCCAGCGGGAGACTAGCGGGGGGCACAGATACGCAGTATTTT CASGRLAGGTDTQYF
TRBJ1-4 once TRBV11-2 NA TGTGCCAGCAGCGGACGGACAGACAAAGTAGGGAATGAAAAACTGTTTTTT CASSGRTDKVGNEKLFF
TRBJ2-7 NA TRBV7-2 NA TGTGCCAGCAGCTCTAGGGGGACGAGGGGGTCCTACGAGCAGTACTTC CASSSRGTRGSYEQYF
TRBJ2-7 NA TRBV5-1 TRBD2 TGCGCCAGCACCACGGGACTAGCGGCCTTCTACGAGCAGTACTTC CASTTGLAAFYEQYF
TRBJ1-1 NA TRBV7-9 TRBD1 TGTGCCAGCAGCCCATGGACAGGGAACACTGAAGCTTTCTTT CASSPWTGNTEAFF
TRBJ1-6 NA TRBV6-5 NA TGTGCCAGCAGTTACTCCAGGGGTAGGTCCCTCCACTTT CASSYSRGRSLHF
TRBJ2-7 once TRBV7-6 NA TGTGCCAGCAGCTTAAGTTCCAGGGGTCTTACTTTAACCTACGAGCAGTACTTC CASSLSSRGLTLTYEQYF
TRBJ2-1 few TRBV25-1 TRBD2 TGTGCCAGCAGCAGGGTACTAGCGGGAGGATCCTACAATGAGCAGTTCTTC CASSRVLAGGSYNEQFF
TRBJ2-4 NA TRBV27 NA TGTGCCAGCAGTTCTAAACTAGCCAAAAACATTCAGTACTTC CASSSKLAKNIQYF
TRBJ1-5 NA TRBV5-6 TRBD1 TGTGCCAGCAGCTCCAGGACAGGGGGCCCATACAATCAGCCCCAGCATTTT CASSSRTGGPYNQPQHF
TRBJ2-7 NA TRBV5-4 NA TGTGCCAGCACGCGGGACAGCGAATACGAGCAGTACTTC CASTRDSEYEQYF